The source of this T cell receptor (beta chain) is a study of blood T cell repertoires in COVID-19. Produced via immunoSEQ multiplex PCR; TCRdb's table is partial and in-frame only. The sample yields approximately 280,000 clones, over 75% seen once. The table lists this clone with a count of one. The receptor was isolated from a man in his fifties or sixties with active or convalescent COVID-19. Sequenced material: peripheral blood.

The CDR3 sequence is CATLGDRGPTGYTF. CDR3 DNA: TGTGCCACCCTCGGGGACAGGGGGCCGACCGGCTACACCTTC. The rearrangement joins TRBV6-5 to TRBJ1-2; 12 bases match TRBD1. This CDR3 contains 14 residues. V dropped 10 bases and J dropped 8; count of bases not matched to a gene: 11. Per the germline V gene, CDR1 is MNHEY and CDR2 is SVGAGI.